This T cell receptor beta chain was captured by sequencing in a study of cytomegalovirus exposure and HLA in healthy donors. About this clone itself: Its antigen is not known.

Points from the study as a whole: TRBV6-2, TRBV6-3 and some other V segments were unresolvable in 87-base-pair reads. Most subjects' HLA-A and HLA-B alleles were reportedly predicted from TCR beta sequences. The likely origin of a cluster of highly shared sequence variants was a sequencing artifact.

This CDR3 has 14 residues. CDR1 and CDR2 from the germline V gene are MDHEN and SYDVKM. V dropped 7 bases and J dropped 8 bases, with 18 bases sitting between them. The PCR used 60 Vbeta and 13 Jbeta primers. The repertoire was sequenced with immunoSEQ multiplex PCR; TCRdb's copy has only in-frame clones and lacks some. The table includes 130,000 or so clones, 74% detected once. This clonotype was sampled from a man aged 40-50 years in good health and CMV-seropositive. This sequence joins TRBV28 and TRBJ1-5, with D perhaps matching TRBD1 (6 bases). The sample taken for sequencing was PBMCs. CDR3 DNA: TGTGCCAGCAACCAGCAGGGGAAGTTTGAGCCCCAGCATTTT. Translated, it gives CASNQQGKFEPQHF. Based on the CDR3 plus reference TRBV28 and TRBJ1-5, the full variable domain is DVKVTQSSRYLVKRTGEKVFLECVQDMDHENMFWYRQDPGLGLRLIYFSYDVKMKEKGDIPEGYSVSREKKERFSLILESASTNQTSMYLCASNQQGKFEPQHFGDGTRLSIL.